These 24 T cell receptor beta chains share one sample of origin, sequenced in a study of blood T cell repertoires in COVID-19. Sequenced by immunoSEQ multiplex PCR; TCRdb stores in-frame clones only, minus some. The sample includes approximately 210,000 clones, roughly four fifths of them seen just once. The sequencing sample was made of peripheral blood. The receptors shown here come from a woman aged 50 to 65 with active or convalescent COVID-19.

This chain links TRBV18 with TRBJ2-5; a possible D gene is TRBD2 (5 bases). The V end was cut by 4 bases, the J end by 5 bases, with 17 bases between. This CDR3 is built from 15 residues. CDR1 is KGHSH and CDR2 is LQKENI in the germline V gene. The CDR3 here is CASSLMTIPGETQYF. For the CDR3, the DNA is TGTGCCAGCTCACTTATGACTATCCCCGGGGAGACCCAGTACTTC.

V gene TRBV5-4 combines with J gene TRBJ1-5; D may be TRBD1 (6 bases). V was clipped by 3 bases and J by 3 bases, with 13 bases between them. CDR3 length equals 15 residues. Looked up from germline, CDR1 is SGHNT and CDR2 is YYREEE (reference sequence). CDR3 amino acids: CASSSRPGDNQPQHF. For the CDR3, the DNA is TGTGCCAGCAGCTCGCGGCCAGGGGACAATCAGCCCCAGCATTTT.

The chain links TRBV19 to TRBJ1-1; the D is unclear. V dropped 5 bases and J dropped 0 bases, with 16 bases sitting between them. Per the germline V gene, CDR1 is LNHDA and CDR2 is SQIVND (reference sequence). This CDR3 has 16 amino acids. CDR3 in amino acids: CASSAYGRGMNTEAFF. CDR3 coding DNA: TGTGCCAGTAGTGCTTATGGCCGGGGAATGAACACTGAAGCTTTCTTT. Using reference TRBV19 and TRBJ1-1 for the parts outside the CDR3, the full variable domain is DGGITQSPKYLFRKEGQNVTLSCEQNLNHDAMYWYRQDPGQGLRLIYYSQIVNDFQKGDIAEGYSVSREKKESFPLTVTSAQKNPTAFYLCASSAYGRGMNTEAFFGQGTRLTVV.

This chain links TRBV25-1 with TRBJ1-2, with D perhaps TRBD1 (6 bases). V was cut by 8 bases and J by 6 bases, with 19 bases left in between. CDR3 length: 14 amino acids. Germline lookup yields CDR1 MGHDK and CDR2 SYGVNS. Here the CDR3 reads CASCLTGTTNGYTF. The DNA for the CDR3 is TGTGCCAGCTGCTTAACCGGGACAACTAATGGCTACACCTTC.

The chain couples TRBV3-1 (or the pseudogene TRBV3-2) to TRBJ1-1, with D possibly TRBD1 on 5 matching bases. There are 19 residues in the CDR3. V lost 0 bases and J 0 bases, leaving 20 bases between the germline ends. Germline V gene data show CDR1 as LGHDT and CDR2 as YNNKEL (reference sequence). In nucleotides, the CDR3 is TGTGCCAGCAGCCAAGATCCTTTAGTGGTGGGGCCCATGAACACTGAAGCTTTCTTT. Translating gives CASSQDPLVVGPMNTEAFF.

The chain has TRBV10-1 and TRBJ1-6, with TRBD1 as a possible D gene (5 bases). From germline, CDR1 is WNHNN and CDR2 SYGVQD (reference sequence). This CDR3 is 14 amino acids long. Trimming cost V 3 bases and J 10 bases, with 13 bases left between them. CDR3 protein: CASSDYRIASPLHF. The CDR3 DNA follows: TGCGCCAGCAGTGATTACAGGATAGCATCACCCCTCCACTTT.

The count of this clone is one. The rearrangement links TRBV28 to TRBJ1-2; 12 nucleotides line up with TRBD1. The junction had 10 bases not matched to a gene; V was cut back by 4 bases and J by 4 bases. This CDR3 has 17 amino acids. The germline CDR1 and CDR2 sequences are MDHEN and SYDVKM. CDR3 region: CASSWNTGTGGAYGYTF. The CDR3 DNA reads TGTGCCAGCAGTTGGAATACCGGGACAGGGGGCGCCTATGGCTACACCTTC.

The rearrangement joins TRBV3-1 (or the pseudogene TRBV3-2) to TRBJ1-2; D unresolved. Trimming left V 4 bases short and J 8 bases short, with 11 bases between. CDR1 is LGHDT, CDR2 YNNKEL, per germline (reference sequence). The CDR3 loop spans 12 amino acids. CDR3 protein: CASSLTVSGYTF. The CDR3 bases are TGTGCCAGCAGCCTGACGGTTAGCGGCTACACCTTC.

This rearrangement joins TRBV9 to TRBJ2-3; D gene ambiguous. The germline V gene has CDR1 SGDLS and CDR2 YYNGEE. The CDR3 spans 14 residues. The V end was cut by 4 bases, the J end by 5 bases, with 14 bases between. For the CDR3, the DNA is TGTGCCAGCAGCCCCCAGGTAGAGAGAGATACGCAGTATTTT. Amino acid sequence: CASSPQVERDTQYF.

This clone appeared once. The V gene is TRBV2, the J gene TRBJ1-2; no definite D call. Germline V gene lookup returns CDR1 SNHLY and CDR2 FYNNEI. This CDR3 is built from 15 residues. Trimming shortened V by 0 bases and J by 8 bases, and 16 bases separated the two germline ends. Written as DNA, the CDR3 is TGTGCCAGCAGTGAAGCCGGCGTCTGGGCAGGAGGCTACACCTTC. Protein: CASSEAGVWAGGYTF.

The chain joins TRBV7-8 to TRBJ2-5; 11 bases match TRBD2. The CDR3 loop spans 16 amino acids. Germline CDR1 reads SGHVS; CDR2 reads FQNEAQ. V was pared by 5 bases and J by 3 bases, with 8 bases of the junction left unmatched. The CDR3 loop is CASSVRTTSGEETQYF. CDR3 sequence (DNA): TGTGCCAGCAGCGTCCGAACGACTAGCGGGGAAGAGACCCAGTACTTC.

This rearrangement joins TRBV28 to TRBJ1-1, with a weak D call TRBD1 (5 bases). The germline V gene has CDR1 MDHEN and CDR2 SYDVKM. Trimming took 8 bases from V and 3 from J, leaving 13 bases between them. This CDR3 is 13 amino acids long. The DNA for the CDR3 is TGTGCCAGCTACCGGGACTACTACACTGAAGCTTTCTTT. Protein sequence: CASYRDYYTEAFF.

The genes are TRBV14 and TRBJ1-3, with 7 bases identical to TRBD1. CDR1 is SGHDN, CDR2 FVKESK, per germline. Unmatched junction bases numbered 8, after V lost 2 bases and J lost 4 bases. This CDR3 has 16 amino acids. The CDR3 loop reads CASSQTAGGRGNTIYF. The CDR3 coding sequence is TGTGCCAGCAGCCAAACCGCAGGGGGTAGAGGAAACACCATATATTTT. The full variable domain, with the rest looked up from reference TRBV14 and TRBJ1-3, is EAGVTQFPSHSVIEKGQTVTLRCDPISGHDNLYWYRRVMGKEIKFLLHFVKESKQDESGMPNNRFLAERTGGTYSTLKVQPAELEDSGVYFCASSQTAGGRGNTIYFGEGSWLTVV.

The chain uses TRBV28 and TRBJ1-6; 11 bases agree with TRBD1. J lost 14 bases, V lost 2 bases, and 11 bases had no gene match. The CDR3 has 16 amino acids. CDR1 and CDR2 (germline): MDHEN, SYDVKM. CDR3 DNA: TGTGCCAGCAGTTTACCCGGGACAGGGGGTGGTTTATCCCTCCACTTT. Protein product: CASSLPGTGGGLSLHF.

V usage is TRBV30 and J usage is TRBJ1-5; D is perhaps TRBD1 (6 bases). Trimming took off 5 bases at V and 1 base at J, with 12 bases between the two ends. The germline V gene has CDR1 GTSNPN and CDR2 SVGIG (reference sequence). This CDR3 has 14 residues. CDR3 in amino acids: CAWSPDSSNQPQHF. CDR3 bases: TGTGCCTGGTCCCCGGACAGCAGCAATCAGCCCCAGCATTTT. Full variable domain (rest looked up from reference TRBV30 and TRBJ1-5): SQTIHQWPATLVQPVGSPLSLECTVEGTSNPNLYWYRQAAGRGLQLLFYSVGIGQISSEVPQNLSASRPQDRQFILSSKKLLLSDSGFYLCAWSPDSSNQPQHFGDGTRLSIL.

This sequence joins TRBV28 and TRBJ1-2; TRBD1 matches 8 bases. The CDR3 contains 16 residues. J gave up 7 bases and V 6 bases, and 16 bases lay outside the gene matches. Germline V gives CDR1 MDHEN, CDR2 SYDVKM. The DNA for the CDR3 is TGTGCCAGCAGCAAGGGGGGACAGGCCGGTAGTTTTGGCTACACCTTC. It codes for CASSKGGQAGSFGYTF.

The chain uses TRBV5-1 and TRBJ2-2; 8 nucleotides line up with TRBD2. The CDR3 extends over 13 amino acids. CDR1 is SGHRS, CDR2 YFSETQ, per germline. V trimming: 3 bases; J trimming: 7 bases; junction bases outside the gene matches: 2. CDR3 sequence reads: CASSSAGGGELFF. CDR3 in DNA: TGCGCCAGCAGCTCTGCGGGAGGCGGGGAGCTGTTTTTT.

This chain connects TRBV5-1 to TRBJ2-3, with a possible D match to TRBD2 (5 bases). The V gene's germline CDR1 is SGHRS and CDR2 YFSETQ. The CDR3 loop spans 15 amino acids. Trimming shortened V by 0 bases and J by 2 bases, and 10 bases separated the two germline ends. The CDR3 loop reads CASSLGAGYTDTQYF. The CDR3 coding sequence is TGCGCCAGCAGCTTGGGTGCGGGTTACACAGATACGCAGTATTTT.

The rearrangement links TRBV7-9 to TRBJ1-5; 11 nucleotides match TRBD1. CDR1 and CDR2 from the germline V gene are SEHNR and FQNEAQ (reference sequence). The V gene end was trimmed by 4 bases and the J gene end by 6 bases; junction bases not matched to a gene: 8. CDR3 size: 16 residues. DNA of the CDR3: TGTGCCAGCAGCTCTTCAGGACAGGGGGCAAGTCAGCCCCAGCATTTT. Translating it yields CASSSSGQGASQPQHF.

Written as DNA, the CDR3 is TGTGCCAGCAGTGACTCAGAGACCGGGGAGCTGTTTTTT. Its translation: CASSDSETGELFF. This chain links TRBV6-4 with TRBJ2-2; unclear D gene. Germline V lookup: CDR1 MRHNA, CDR2 SNTAGT. The V and J ends lost 0 bases and 5 bases respectively, with 4 bases between them. The CDR3 covers 13 residues.

This chain links TRBV18 with TRBJ1-6, with 7 bases lining up with TRBD1. V was clipped by 0 bases and J by 13 bases; unmatched bases: 6. The CDR3 consists of 14 residues. The germline V gene encodes CDR1 KGHSH and CDR2 LQKENI. In nucleotides, the CDR3 is TGTGCCAGCTCACCACCGACAGGGAACGGCCCCCTCCACTTT. As protein: CASSPPTGNGPLHF.

The J gene is TRBJ1-3, the V gene TRBV9, with D unresolved. Germline values: CDR1 SGDLS, CDR2 YYNGEE. This CDR3 is 15 amino acids long. The V end was cut by 3 bases, the J end by 4 bases, with 14 bases between. The CDR3 is CASSAPRALGNTIYF. Written as DNA, the CDR3 is TGTGCCAGCAGCGCTCCGAGGGCTCTCGGAAACACCATATATTTT.

V and J are TRBV19 and TRBJ2-1; D is possibly TRBD2 (6 bases). Germline CDR1 is LNHDA and CDR2 is SQIVND (reference sequence). Trimming left V 1 base short and J 7 bases short, with 17 bases between. The CDR3 extends over 16 amino acids. For the CDR3, the DNA is TGTGCCAGTAGTATAGGTGGCGGATTCGGAGGGAATGAGCAGTTCTTC. This codes for CASSIGGGFGGNEQFF.

The chain combines TRBV6-6 with TRBJ1-4, with 10 nucleotides matching TRBD1. Germline values: CDR1 MNHNY, CDR2 SVGAGI (reference sequence). V shed 5 bases, J shed 0 bases, and the junction held 6 bases outside the gene matches. The CDR3 consists of 17 residues. For the CDR3, the DNA is TGTGCCAGCAGTCGGACAGGGGGGGGAACAACTAATGAAAAACTGTTTTTT. It yields the protein CASSRTGGGTTNEKLFF.